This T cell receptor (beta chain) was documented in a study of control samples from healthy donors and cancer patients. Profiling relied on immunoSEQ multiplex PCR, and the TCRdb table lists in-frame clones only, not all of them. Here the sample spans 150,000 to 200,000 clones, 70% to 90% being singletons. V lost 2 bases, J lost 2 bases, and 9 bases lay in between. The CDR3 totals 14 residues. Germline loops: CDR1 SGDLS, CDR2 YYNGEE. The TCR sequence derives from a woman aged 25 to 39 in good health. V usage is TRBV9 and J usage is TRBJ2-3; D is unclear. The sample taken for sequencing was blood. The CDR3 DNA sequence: TGTGCCAGCAGCGTGTGGTTGACCACAGATACGCAGTATTTT. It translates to CASSVWLTTDTQYF.